These T cell receptor beta chains were read from a single sample in a study of cytomegalovirus exposure and HLA in healthy donors. Clones were read by immunoSEQ multiplex PCR, and TCRdb kept only the in-frame ones, dropping some. The data show roughly 82,000 clones, around 92% seen once. Sample: PBMCs. The receptors originated from a man aged 18 to 35 in good health and CMV-seronegative. The CDR3 runs from the conserved cysteine through the conserved F or W. The D gene is left open where the match is weak.

j_call d_call v_call cdr3_nt cdr3_aa
TRBJ2-7 TRBD2 TRBV30 TGTGCCTGGAGTGTACAGGCGGGGGCCTACGAGCAGTACTTC CAWSVQAGAYEQYF
TRBJ2-1 - TRBV7-8 TGTGCCAGCAGCTTAGCGGTCCAGAATGAGCAGTTCTTC CASSLAVQNEQFF
TRBJ2-7 - TRBV19 TGTGCCAGTAGTATTGTCGGCGGCACCTACGAGCAGTACTTC CASSIVGGTYEQYF
TRBJ2-1 TRBD2 TRBV6-1 TGTGCCAGCAGGCTACTAGCGGGAGGATTTAATGAGCAGTTCTTC CASRLLAGGFNEQFF
TRBJ1-4 - TRBV5-1 TGCGCCAGCAGCGGAGACAGGCCGGGCGAAAAACTGTTTTTT CASSGDRPGEKLFF
TRBJ2-4 TRBD1 TRBV6-1 TGTGCCAGCAGTGCCGGGACAGGGGGCGCCGGCAAAAACATTCAGTACTTC CASSAGTGGAGKNIQYF
TRBJ2-3 - TRBV6-1 TGTGCCAGTGCTACCCAAGTCTTAGATACGCAGTATTTT CASATQVLDTQYF
TRBJ2-3 - TRBV5-1 TGCGCCAGCAGCTTGACCTTAGGCCGGGACACGGATTATACGCAGTATTTT CASSLTLGRDTDYTQYF
TRBJ1-4 - TRBV5-1 TGCGCCAGCAGCAAAAAGACAGGACCGGCAACTAATGAAAAACTGTTTTTT CASSKKTGPATNEKLFF
TRBJ2-2 TRBD1 TRBV27 TGTGCCAGCAGTCCCCCAGGGGGCACCGCGAACACCGGGGAGCTGTTTTTT CASSPPGGTANTGELFF
TRBJ2-5 TRBD1 TRBV6-1 TGTGCCAGCAGTGATGGGGACAGGATGTTGCAAGAGACCCAGTACTTC CASSDGDRMLQETQYF
TRBJ2-1 - TRBV5-4 TGTGCCAGCACGCTACCCCTACGCGGTGAGCAGTTCTTC CASTLPLRGEQFF
TRBJ2-2 - TRBV19 TGTGCCAGTAAAACGGGACTTTGGAACACCGGGGAGCTGTTTTTT CASKTGLWNTGELFF